A single sample gave rise to the 23 T cell receptor beta chains below, sequenced in a study of PD-L1 blockade in urothelial cancer. The time point is: pretreatment peripheral blood. TCRdb's table, derived via immunoSEQ multiplex PCR, lists solely in-frame clones and lacks some. The sample includes 70,000 to 75,000 clones, 84% of them seen just once. Sequenced material: PBMCs, taken around atezolizumab (anti-PD-L1) treatment. The receptors shown here come from a woman in her seventies with urothelial cancer.

The chain has TRBV5-4 and TRBJ2-1; the D is unclear. V was clipped by 2 bases and J by 7 bases, with 13 bases between them. The length of the CDR3 is 14 residues. Germline V CDR1 and CDR2: SGHNT, YYREEE (reference sequence). The CDR3 loop is CASSLSVFGNEQFF. The DNA of the CDR3 is TGTGCCAGCAGCTTATCGGTTTTCGGGAATGAGCAGTTCTTC. The entire variable domain, with the rest obtained from reference TRBV5-4 and TRBJ2-1, is as follows: ETGVTQSPTHLIKTRGQQVTLRCSSQSGHNTVSWYQQALGQGPQFIFQYYREEENGRGNFPPRFSGLQFPNYSSELNVNALELDDSALYLCASSLSVFGNEQFFGPGTRLTVL.

V usage is TRBV9 and J usage is TRBJ2-2; 15 bases map to TRBD2. Germline values: CDR1 SGDLS, CDR2 YYNGEE. The CDR3 length is 18 residues. Losses at the gene ends were 4 bases for V and 7 bases for J; bases not matched to a gene: 11. The CDR3 loop reads CASSRRTSGRAVGGELFF. CDR3 DNA sequence: TGTGCCAGCAGCCGCCGGACTAGCGGGAGGGCCGTCGGCGGGGAGCTGTTTTTT.

This rearrangement joins TRBV29-1 to TRBJ2-7, with TRBD1 matching over 8 bases. Germline lookup yields CDR1 SQVTM and CDR2 ANQGSEA. Trimming cost V 2 bases and J 5 bases; bases outside gene matches: 5. There are 13 residues in the CDR3. CDR3 sequence (DNA): TGCAGCGTTGAACGGACAGGGTCTGACGAGCAGTACTTC. As protein: CSVERTGSDEQYF.

This sequence joins TRBV5-1 and TRBJ2-3; no clear D. CDR3 size: 14 residues. V lost 0 bases and J 4 bases, leaving 9 bases between the germline ends. Germline values: CDR1 SGHRS, CDR2 YFSETQ. CDR3 in DNA: TGCGCCAGCAGCTTGGCTCTGAACTCAGATACGCAGTATTTT. It encodes CASSLALNSDTQYF.

The chain recombines TRBV11-1 with TRBJ2-3, with 7 bases that match TRBD2. V shed 5 bases and J 2 bases; nucleotides not matched to a gene: 16. This CDR3 is built from 18 residues. Per the germline V gene, CDR1 is SGHAT and CDR2 is FQDESV (reference sequence). The CDR3 region has the DNA TGTGCCAGCAGCCCCCGTCTATGGGGGGGTTTCGACACAGATACGCAGTATTTT. Amino acids: CASSPRLWGGFDTDTQYF.

The rearrangement uses TRBV4-2 and TRBJ2-6; the D gene is possibly TRBD2 (6 bases). The CDR3 has 17 residues. CDR1 is LGHNA and CDR2 is YNFKEQ in the germline V gene. V lost 0 bases and J 1 base, leaving 10 bases between the germline ends. CDR3 protein: CASSQDFGGSGANVLTF. CDR3 bases: TGTGCCAGCAGCCAAGATTTTGGGGGGTCTGGGGCCAACGTCCTGACTTTC.

This chain links TRBV2 with TRBJ2-3, with TRBD2 as a possible D gene (6 bases). This CDR3 spans 16 amino acids. CDR1 and CDR2 (germline): SNHLY, FYNNEI. Between the trimmed V and J ends, which lost 5 bases and 3 bases, there was a span of 18 bases. CDR3 sequence: CASSLLGGTGTDTQYF. The DNA of the CDR3 is TGTGCCAGCAGTCTACTAGGCGGGACGGGAACAGATACGCAGTATTTT.

The rearrangement joins TRBV7-9 to TRBJ1-5; 8 bases line up with TRBD1. The CDR3 has 16 residues. With 4 bases clipped from V and 6 bases from J, the junction kept 11 bases outside the gene matches. Germline assignment: CDR1 SEHNR and CDR2 FQNEAQ (reference sequence). The CDR3 loop is CASSSSTGVLGQPQHF. The CDR3 nucleotides are TGTGCCAGCAGCTCGTCGACAGGGGTTCTGGGTCAGCCCCAGCATTTT.

This clone is a singleton in its sample. The rearrangement uses TRBV6-5 and TRBJ1-1, with 8 bases aligning to TRBD1. Germline assignment: CDR1 MNHEY and CDR2 SVGAGI. V was pared by 4 bases and J by 4 bases, with 5 bases of the junction left unmatched. This CDR3 spans 14 amino acids. CDR3 in amino acids: CASSSQGATTEAFF. As DNA, the CDR3 is TGTGCCAGCAGTTCCCAGGGGGCGACCACTGAAGCTTTCTTT.

This clone was counted only a few times. The chain uses TRBV6-6 and TRBJ1-2; no reliable D call. There are 11 residues in the CDR3. V shed 10 bases and J shed 1 base, with 7 bases lying between them. In germline, CDR1 is MNHNY, CDR2 SVGAGI (reference sequence). The CDR3 nucleotides read TGTGCCACCCGGGATAACTATGGCTACACCTTC. Translation gives CATRDNYGYTF.

The chain combines TRBV4-1 with TRBJ2-2, with D maybe TRBD1 (6 bases). Deletions cut 3 bases from V and 4 bases from J, with 18 bases between. The CDR3 extends over 17 amino acids. CDR1 is MGHRA, CDR2 YSYEKL, per germline. For the CDR3, the DNA is TGCGCCAGCAGCCAGGGGTCCATGGGGGCGGGCACCGGGGAGCTGTTTTTT. Residues: CASSQGSMGAGTGELFF.

The chain combines TRBV30 with TRBJ2-7; no clear D. The V end lost 0 bases, the J end lost 3 bases, and 6 bases lay between the germline ends. The germline V gene encodes CDR1 GTSNPN and CDR2 SVGIG (reference sequence). The CDR3 runs to 12 residues. This CDR3 reads CAWSVENYEQYF. The CDR3 DNA is TGTGCCTGGAGTGTGGAGAACTACGAGCAGTACTTC.

In its sample, this clone was seen once. The V call is TRBV4-1, the J call TRBJ2-1, with 10 bases that match TRBD2. The CDR3 spans 19 residues. Trimming took 2 bases from V and 1 from J; bases not matched to a gene: 11. CDR1 and CDR2 (germline): MGHRA, YSYEKL. The CDR3 is CASSQNSGLAGVSYNEQFF. As DNA, the CDR3 is TGCGCCAGCAGCCAAAATTCGGGTCTAGCGGGGGTTTCCTACAATGAGCAGTTCTTC.

CDR3 DNA sequence: TGCGCCAGCAGCCCCCGACAGGGGGCGAACACCGGGGAGCTGTTTTTT. The encoded protein is CASSPRQGANTGELFF. The chain has TRBV5-1 and TRBJ2-2; the match to TRBD1 covers 9 bases. The CDR3 runs 16 residues. The J segment lost 0 bases and the V segment lost 4 bases, leaving 4 bases of the junction unmatched. Germline CDR1 SGHRS, CDR2 YFSETQ.

CDR3 protein: CASSYSSGGATDTQYF. The DNA for the CDR3 is TGTGCCAGCAGTTACTCCTCCGGGGGGGCCACAGATACGCAGTATTTT. The gene calls are TRBV6-6 and TRBJ2-3; the match to TRBD2 covers 8 bases. The CDR3 spans 16 residues. The V and J ends lost 0 bases and 2 bases, in that order; junction bases with no gene match: 4. Germline CDR1 is MNHNY and CDR2 is SVGAGI (reference sequence).

CDR3 sequence: CAISGTGGEQYF. The CDR3 bases are TGTGCCATCAGTGGGACAGGGGGAGAGCAGTACTTC. The chain couples TRBV10-3 to TRBJ2-7, with TRBD1 identical over 10 bases. The CDR3 is made up of 12 amino acids. With 4 bases clipped from V and 7 bases from J, the junction kept 1 base outside the gene matches. Germline-derived CDR1 and CDR2 are ENHRY and SYGVKD.

V and J are TRBV5-1 and TRBJ2-5; tentative D call: TRBD2 (6 bases). Trimming pared 0 bases from V and 2 bases from J, leaving 17 bases between. Germline CDR1 reads SGHRS; CDR2 reads YFSETQ. The CDR3 sequence is 17 residues long. The CDR3 spells CASSLAFGSPEQETQYF. The CDR3 nucleotides read TGCGCCAGCAGCTTGGCGTTCGGGAGCCCGGAGCAAGAGACCCAGTACTTC.

The chain uses TRBV30 and TRBJ1-5; perhaps TRBD1 as D (5 bases). V shed 2 bases and J shed 3 bases, with 8 bases lying between them. The germline V gene has CDR1 GTSNPN and CDR2 SVGIG (reference sequence). This CDR3 has 13 residues. The CDR3 region is CAWSLGLNQPQHF. The DNA of the CDR3 is TGTGCCTGGAGTTTGGGGCTCAATCAGCCCCAGCATTTT.

The chain employs TRBV6-1 and TRBJ2-7; a possible D gene is TRBD2 (7 bases). Looked up from germline, CDR1 is MNHNS and CDR2 is SASEGT. V lost 1 base, J lost 3 bases, and 13 bases lay in between. The CDR3 runs 15 residues. This chain's CDR3 is CASSEGRGPFYEQYF. As DNA, the CDR3 is TGTGCCAGCAGTGAAGGGCGGGGGCCGTTCTACGAGCAGTACTTC.

The V gene is TRBV13, the J gene TRBJ2-7; TRBD2 aligns across 14 bases. The CDR3 extends over 20 amino acids. The junction had 14 bases not matched to a gene; V was cut back by 0 bases and J by 4 bases. Germline V CDR1 and CDR2: PRHDT, FYEKMQ (reference sequence). The DNA for the CDR3 is TGTGCCAGCAGCTTAGGCAGGGCCGGACTAGCGGGAGGCCGGGGATACGAGCAGTACTTC. Translated: CASSLGRAGLAGGRGYEQYF.

The rearrangement links TRBV2 to TRBJ2-2; D perhaps matches TRBD1 (5 bases). The CDR3 length is 15 residues. V was cut by 4 bases and J by 6 bases, with 15 bases left in between. CDR1 is SNHLY and CDR2 is FYNNEI in the germline V gene. In DNA, the CDR3 is TGTGCCAGCAGTGGGGCGACAGCCTGGTCCGGGGAGCTGTTTTTT. Translated, it gives CASSGATAWSGELFF.

CDR3: CASSALAGAYNEQFF. CDR3 nucleotide sequence: TGTGCCAGCAGCGCACTAGCGGGGGCCTACAATGAGCAGTTCTTC. The chain recombines TRBV6-4 with TRBJ2-1, with 11 bases identical to TRBD2. From germline, CDR1 is MRHNA and CDR2 SNTAGT. The CDR3 has 15 residues. J gave up 2 bases and V 6 bases, and 3 bases lay outside the gene matches.

The chain joins TRBV28 to TRBJ2-2; possibly TRBD1 for D (6 bases). CDR3 length: 15 residues. Trimming took off 1 base at V and 4 bases at J, with 10 bases between the two ends. In germline, CDR1 is MDHEN, CDR2 SYDVKM. CDR3 sequence (DNA): TGTGCCAGCAGTTTATTCTGGGGGCCCACCGGGGAGCTGTTTTTT. The encoded protein is CASSLFWGPTGELFF.